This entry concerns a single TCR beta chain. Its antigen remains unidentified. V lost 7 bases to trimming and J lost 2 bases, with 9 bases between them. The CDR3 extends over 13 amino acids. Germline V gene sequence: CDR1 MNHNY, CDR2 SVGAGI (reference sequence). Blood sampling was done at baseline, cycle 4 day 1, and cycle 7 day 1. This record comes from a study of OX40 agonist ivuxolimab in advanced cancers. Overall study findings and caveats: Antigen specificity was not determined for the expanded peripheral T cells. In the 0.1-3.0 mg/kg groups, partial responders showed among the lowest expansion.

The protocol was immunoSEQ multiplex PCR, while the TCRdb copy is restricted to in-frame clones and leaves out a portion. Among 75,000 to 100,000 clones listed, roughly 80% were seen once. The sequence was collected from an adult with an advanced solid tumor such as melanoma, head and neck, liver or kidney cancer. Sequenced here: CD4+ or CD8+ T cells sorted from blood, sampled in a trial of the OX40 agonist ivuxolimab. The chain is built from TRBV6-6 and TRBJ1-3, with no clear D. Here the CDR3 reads CASTTEAGNTIYF. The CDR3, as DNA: TGTGCCAGCACCACGGAGGCTGGAAACACCATATATTTT.